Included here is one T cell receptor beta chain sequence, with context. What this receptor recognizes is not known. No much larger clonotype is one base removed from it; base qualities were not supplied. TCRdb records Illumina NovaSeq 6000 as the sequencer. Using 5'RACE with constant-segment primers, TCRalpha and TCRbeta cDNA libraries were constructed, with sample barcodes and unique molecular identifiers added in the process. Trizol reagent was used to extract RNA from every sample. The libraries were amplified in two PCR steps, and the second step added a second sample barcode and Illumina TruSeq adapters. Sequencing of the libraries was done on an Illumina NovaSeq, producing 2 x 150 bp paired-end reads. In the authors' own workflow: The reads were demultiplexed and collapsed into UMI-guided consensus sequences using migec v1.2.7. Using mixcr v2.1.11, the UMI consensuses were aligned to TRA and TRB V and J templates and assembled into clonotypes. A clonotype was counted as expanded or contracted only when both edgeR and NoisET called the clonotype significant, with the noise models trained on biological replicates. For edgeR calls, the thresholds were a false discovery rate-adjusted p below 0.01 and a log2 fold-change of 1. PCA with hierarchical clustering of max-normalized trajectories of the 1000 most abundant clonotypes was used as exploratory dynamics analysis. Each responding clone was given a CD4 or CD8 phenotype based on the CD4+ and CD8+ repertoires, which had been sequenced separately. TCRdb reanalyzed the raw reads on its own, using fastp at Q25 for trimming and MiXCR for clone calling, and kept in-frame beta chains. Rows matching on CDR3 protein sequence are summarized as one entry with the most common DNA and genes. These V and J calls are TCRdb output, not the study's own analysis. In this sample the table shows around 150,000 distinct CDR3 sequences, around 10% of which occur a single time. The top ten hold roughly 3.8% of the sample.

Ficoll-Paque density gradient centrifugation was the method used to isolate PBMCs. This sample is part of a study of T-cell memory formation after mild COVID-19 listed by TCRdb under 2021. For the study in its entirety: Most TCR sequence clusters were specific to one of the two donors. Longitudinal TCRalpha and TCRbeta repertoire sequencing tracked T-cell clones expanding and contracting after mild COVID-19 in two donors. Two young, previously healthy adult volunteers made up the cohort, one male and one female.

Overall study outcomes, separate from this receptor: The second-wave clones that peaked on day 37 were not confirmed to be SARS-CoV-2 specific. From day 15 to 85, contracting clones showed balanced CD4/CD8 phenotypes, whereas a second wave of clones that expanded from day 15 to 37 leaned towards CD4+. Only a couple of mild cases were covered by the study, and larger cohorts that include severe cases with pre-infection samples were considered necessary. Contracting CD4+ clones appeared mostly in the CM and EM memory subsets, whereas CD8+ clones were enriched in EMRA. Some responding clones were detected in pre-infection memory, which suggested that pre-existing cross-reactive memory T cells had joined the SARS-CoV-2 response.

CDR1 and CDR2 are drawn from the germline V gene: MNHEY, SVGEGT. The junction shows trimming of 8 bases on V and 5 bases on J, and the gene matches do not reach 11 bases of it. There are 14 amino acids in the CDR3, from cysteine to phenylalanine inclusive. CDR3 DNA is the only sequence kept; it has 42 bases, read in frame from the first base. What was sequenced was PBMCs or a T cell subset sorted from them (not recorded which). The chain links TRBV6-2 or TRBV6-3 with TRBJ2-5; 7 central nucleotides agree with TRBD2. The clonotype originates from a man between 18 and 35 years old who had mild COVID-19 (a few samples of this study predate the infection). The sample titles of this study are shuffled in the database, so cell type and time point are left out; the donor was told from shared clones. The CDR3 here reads CASRVRGISETQYF. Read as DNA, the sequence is TGTGCCAGCCGAGTGCGGGGGATCAGCGAGACCCAGTACTTC.